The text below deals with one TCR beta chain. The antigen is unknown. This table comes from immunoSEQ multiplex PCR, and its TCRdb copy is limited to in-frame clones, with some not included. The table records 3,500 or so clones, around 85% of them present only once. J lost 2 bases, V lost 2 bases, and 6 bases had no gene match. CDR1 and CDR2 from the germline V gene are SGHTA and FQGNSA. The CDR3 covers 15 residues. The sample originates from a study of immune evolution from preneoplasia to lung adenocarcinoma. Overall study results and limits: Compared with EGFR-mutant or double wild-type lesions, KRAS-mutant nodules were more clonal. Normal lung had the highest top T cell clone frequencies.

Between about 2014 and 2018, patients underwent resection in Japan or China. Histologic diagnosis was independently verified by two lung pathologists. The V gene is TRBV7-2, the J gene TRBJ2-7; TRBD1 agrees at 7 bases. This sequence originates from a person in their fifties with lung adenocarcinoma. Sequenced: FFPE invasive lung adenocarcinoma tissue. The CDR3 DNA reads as TGTGCCAGCAGCTTAATAGGGCAGGGGGCCTACGAGCAGTACTTC. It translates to CASSLIGQGAYEQYF.